This T cell receptor (beta chain) was identified during a study of shared clonotypes between healthy human individuals (dated by TCRdb to 2020 to 2022). Turning to the overall study: The cohort included a few men and a couple of women between 18 and 49 years of age. Blood TCR repertoires of five healthy adults were deeply sequenced to estimate repertoire size and the extent of clonotype sharing between individuals. For each donor, three plates each were used for CD4 naive and CD4 memory, two plates were used for CD8 naive, and one plate was used for CD8 memory. To increase sequencing depth and limit assay-specific biases, different laboratories used diverse techniques to prepare libraries and sequence TCR repertoires. Each donor's leukapheresis produced roughly between roughly 0.85 and 10 billion PBMCs.

Trimming takes 5 bases from V and 3 bases from J, and the germline ends sit 13 bases apart. The CDR3 contains 14 residues, cysteine and phenylalanine counted. The read is trimmed to its CDR3 DNA, 42 bases read in frame from base 1. CDR1 and CDR2 are drawn from the germline V gene: SGHVS, FQNEAQ. In regard to this clone: Its specific antigen is unknown. No much larger clone is present one base from it, and per-base qualities are unavailable.

Healthy HIV-negative adults with no recently reported acute infections or vaccinations were included as donors. Every donor was a Caucasian adult residing in Nashville, Tennessee, USA. CD4+ T cells were enriched by magnetic negative selection; naive cells were then positively selected on CD45RA, and the negative fraction formed the memory subset. After blood collection by leukapheresis, PBMCs were isolated using Ficoll-Histopaque density gradient centrifugation and then cryopreserved in the vapor phase of liquid nitrogen. Analytical flow cytometry was used to check the purity and quantity of every magnetically sorted T cell population. From each sorted fraction, genomic DNA was isolated and quantified by UV absorbance on a Nanodrop 2000c. On the study overall, not on this receptor specifically: Naive subsets generally had larger estimated clonotype richness than memory subsets did. Sampling was restricted to blood, and TCR repertoires in tissues likely differ from the TCR repertoires found in blood. Compared with non-shared clonotypes, the clonotypes found in all four sorted-subset donors had higher generation probabilities. Based on pairwise subsampling, the degree of clonotype sharing among donors was expected to be affected by sequencing depth. Across four donors, roughly 5% of naive CD4, around 3.5% of naive CD8, 2.3% of memory CD4, and about 0.44% of memory CD8 clonotypes were shared. Because the study included only a small number of donors, the genetic and exposure-history diversity represented was limited. Even with the large sequencing depth, rarefaction of the sorted-subset datasets indicated that sequencing was incomplete.

Using the deep immunoSEQ assay, multiplex PCR amplified TCR CDR3 regions from genomic DNA. Extracted genomic DNA from each cell subset was spread evenly across all wells of several immunoSEQ 96-well plates, with each plate serving as a replicate. For sorted subsets, about 0.2 ug genomic DNA, equal to 30,000 or so T cell genomes, was loaded into each replicate PCR. Purified libraries were quantified with a Qubit 3.0 fluorometer, sized on a Bioanalyzer 2100, and re-quantified with the KAPA Library Quantification kit. A separate single-read 150-cycle Illumina NextSeq 550 flow cell was used to sequence each immunoSEQ 96-well plate. The authors processed their data as follows. Because the immunoSEQ output included only junctional sequences and no quality scores, the filtering could not be the same as the filtering used for full-length reads. Sequences were annotated with PyIR, a Python wrapper for IgBLAST v1.9, and V/J genes and CDR3 were assigned using IMGT germline references. Reads with weak V/J assignments (E-value above 1e-6), missing CDR3, stop codons, out-of-frame junctions, or ambiguous translated residues were removed. V3J clonotypes were defined as sequences sharing the same inferred V gene, J gene, and CDR3 amino acid sequence. The percentage overlap between two repertoires was calculated by dividing the number of shared unique clonotypes by the size of the smaller repertoire. Three approaches were used to assess repertoire richness: RTK rarefaction, the Chao1 estimator, and Recon v2.1 estimates of unobserved clonotypes. For all TCRbeta clonotypes obtained by the gDNA method from a few donors, generation probabilities were computed with OLGA. TCRdb's version of the immuneACCESS table is confined to in-frame rearrangements and falls short of the full clone set. An unresolved V gene accounts for under half of the shortfall where checked; the remainder is of unknown origin. V, J and clone size derive from that table, while D and trimming were established from the DNA sequence. The sample table shows around 1.6 million clones, and roughly 98% are seen once. The ten largest clonotypes hold less than 0.55% of the sample.

The receptor was derived from a man aged 25-40 years in good health. The material sequenced was naive CD4+ T cells sorted from blood. The sample's cell subset or site, from its label and the paper: CD45RA+ positively selected. Recombination joined TRBV7-8 with TRBJ1-2; the D region possibly corresponds to TRBD1 (5 bases align). The DNA sequence is as follows: TGTGCCAGCAGCCCCAGGGTATGGGACTATGGCTACACCTTC. This codes for CASSPRVWDYGYTF.